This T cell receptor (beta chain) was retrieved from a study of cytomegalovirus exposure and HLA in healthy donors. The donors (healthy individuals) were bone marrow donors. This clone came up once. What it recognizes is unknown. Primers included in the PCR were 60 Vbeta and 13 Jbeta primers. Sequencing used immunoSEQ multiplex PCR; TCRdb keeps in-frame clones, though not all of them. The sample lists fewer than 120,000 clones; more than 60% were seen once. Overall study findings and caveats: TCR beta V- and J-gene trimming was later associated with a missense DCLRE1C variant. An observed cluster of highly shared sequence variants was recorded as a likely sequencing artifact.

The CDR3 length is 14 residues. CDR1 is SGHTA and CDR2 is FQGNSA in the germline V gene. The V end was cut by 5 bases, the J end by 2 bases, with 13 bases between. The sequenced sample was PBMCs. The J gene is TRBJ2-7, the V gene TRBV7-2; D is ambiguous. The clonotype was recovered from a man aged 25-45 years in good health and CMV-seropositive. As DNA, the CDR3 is TGTGCCAGCAGCCGAGGTCAGCCGACCTACGAGCAGTACTTC. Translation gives CASSRGQPTYEQYF.